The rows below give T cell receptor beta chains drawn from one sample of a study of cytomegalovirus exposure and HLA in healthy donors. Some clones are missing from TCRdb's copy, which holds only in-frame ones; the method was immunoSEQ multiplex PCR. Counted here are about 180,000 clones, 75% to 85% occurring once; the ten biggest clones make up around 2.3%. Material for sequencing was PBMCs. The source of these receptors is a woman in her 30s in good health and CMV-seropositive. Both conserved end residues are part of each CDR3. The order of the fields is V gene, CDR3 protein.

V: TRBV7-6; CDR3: CASSLANVDTQYF
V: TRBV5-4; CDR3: CASSHQAGGLTDTQYF
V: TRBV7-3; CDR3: CASSEGWGAGANVLTF
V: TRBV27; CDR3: CASSLSRTGGYTF
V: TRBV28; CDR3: CASSRHSGGSYEQYF
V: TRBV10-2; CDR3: CASSAWTQYQETQYF
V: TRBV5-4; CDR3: CASSWGQGQNIQYF
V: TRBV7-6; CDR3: CASSRARTSGATDTQYF
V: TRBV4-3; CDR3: CASSRAAGLGVTDTQYF
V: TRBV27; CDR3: CASSPSLAGVPFF
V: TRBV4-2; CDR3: CASSPGTSGGANTGELFF